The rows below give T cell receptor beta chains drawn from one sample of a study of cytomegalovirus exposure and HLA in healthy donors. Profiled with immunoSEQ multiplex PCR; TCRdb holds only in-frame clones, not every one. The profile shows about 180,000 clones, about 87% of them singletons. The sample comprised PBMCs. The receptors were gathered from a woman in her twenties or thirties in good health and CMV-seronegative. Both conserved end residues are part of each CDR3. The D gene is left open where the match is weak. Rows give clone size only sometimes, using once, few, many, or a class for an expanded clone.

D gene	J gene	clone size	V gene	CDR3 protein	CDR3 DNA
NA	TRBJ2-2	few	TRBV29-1	CSVVLRHTGELFF	TGCAGCGTTGTGTTGCGGCACACCGGGGAGCTGTTTTTT
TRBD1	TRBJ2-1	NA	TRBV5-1	CASSLTQGNNEQFF	TGCGCCAGCAGCTTAACACAGGGGAACAATGAGCAGTTCTTC
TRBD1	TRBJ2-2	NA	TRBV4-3	CASSQDRTGAGGELFF	TGCGCCAGCAGCCAAGATAGGACAGGGGCAGGCGGGGAGCTGTTTTTT
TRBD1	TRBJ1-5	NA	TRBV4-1	CASSQGQGDAQPQHF	TGCGCCAGCAGCCAGGGACAGGGGGACGCTCAGCCCCAGCATTTT
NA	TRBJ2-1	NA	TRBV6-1	CASSEKGDYNEQFF	TGTGCCAGCAGTGAGAAGGGGGACTACAATGAGCAGTTCTTC
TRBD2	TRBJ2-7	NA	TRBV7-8	CASSTLSGGYSYEQYF	TGTGCCAGCAGCACCCTCAGCGGGGGGTACTCCTACGAGCAGTACTTC
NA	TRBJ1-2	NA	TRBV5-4	CASSFGGGRVYYGYTF	TGTGCCAGCAGCTTTGGGGGGGGGCGCGTGTACTATGGCTACACCTTC
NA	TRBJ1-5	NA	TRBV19	CASSIQGINQPQHF	TGTGCCAGTAGTATCCAGGGAATAAATCAGCCCCAGCATTTT
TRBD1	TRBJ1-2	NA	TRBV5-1	CASSSGQIRNYGYTF	TGCGCCAGCAGCTCGGGACAGATCCGTAACTATGGCTACACCTTC
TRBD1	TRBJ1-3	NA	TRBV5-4	CASSRDRDGNTIYF	TGTGCCAGCAGCCGGGACAGGGATGGAAACACCATATATTTT
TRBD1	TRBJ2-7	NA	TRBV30	CAWSTGTDSSYEQYF	TGTGCCTGGAGTACCGGGACAGATAGCTCCTACGAGCAGTACTTC
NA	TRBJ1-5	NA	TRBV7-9	CASSAGQAQHF	TGTGCCAGCAGCGCAGGTCAAGCCCAGCATTTT
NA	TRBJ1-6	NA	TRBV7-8	CASSLLEGFNSPLHF	TGTGCCAGCAGCTTATTGGAGGGTTTTAATTCACCCCTCCACTTT
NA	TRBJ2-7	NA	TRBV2	CASTPEVSEQYF	TGTGCCAGCACCCCCGAGGTATCCGAGCAGTACTTC
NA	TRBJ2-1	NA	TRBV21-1	CASSDGTSGGTPSSYNEQFF	TGTGCCAGCTCCGATGGGACTAGCGGGGGGACTCCGAGCTCCTACAATGAGCAGTTCTTC
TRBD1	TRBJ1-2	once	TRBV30	CAWSFWTGSYGYTF	TGTGCCTGGAGTTTCTGGACAGGGAGCTATGGCTACACCTTC
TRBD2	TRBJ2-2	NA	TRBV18	CASSPLLAGNTGELFF	TGTGCCAGCTCACCTCTACTAGCGGGTAACACCGGGGAGCTGTTTTTT
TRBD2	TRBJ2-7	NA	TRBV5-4	CASSDVAGGPYEQYF	TGTGCCAGCAGCGATGTAGCGGGGGGGCCCTACGAGCAGTACTTC
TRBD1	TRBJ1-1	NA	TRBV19	CASSWTGGANTEAFF	TGTGCCAGTAGTTGGACAGGGGGCGCGAACACTGAAGCTTTCTTT
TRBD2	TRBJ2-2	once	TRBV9	CASSVGPAGRTGELFF	TGTGCCAGCAGCGTAGGCCCAGCGGGGAGGACCGGGGAGCTGTTTTTT
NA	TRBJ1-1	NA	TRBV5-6	CASSLEAGITEAFF	TGTGCCAGCAGCTTGGAGGCAGGGATCACTGAAGCTTTCTTT
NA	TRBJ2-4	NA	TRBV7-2	CASSSRAAGNIQYF	TGTGCCAGCAGCTCTAGGGCCGCGGGAAACATTCAGTACTTC
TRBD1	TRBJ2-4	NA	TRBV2	CASSGSTGFTKNIQYF	TGTGCCAGCAGTGGGTCGACAGGGTTTACCAAAAACATTCAGTACTTC
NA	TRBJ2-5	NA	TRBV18	CASSPRQATETQYF	TGTGCCAGCTCACCACGTCAAGCGACCGAGACCCAGTACTTC
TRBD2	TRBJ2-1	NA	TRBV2	CASSSPAGGGNEQFF	TGTGCCAGCAGCTCGCCCGCGGGGGGGGGTAATGAGCAGTTCTTC
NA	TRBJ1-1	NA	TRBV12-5	CASGITSPTDRINTEAFF	TGTGCTAGTGGTATCACTTCTCCCACTGACAGAATTAACACTGAAGCTTTCTTT
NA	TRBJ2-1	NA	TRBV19	CASSIRGGSYNEQFF	TGTGCCAGTAGTATTAGGGGGGGATCCTACAATGAGCAGTTCTTC
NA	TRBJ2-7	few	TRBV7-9	CASSSAGGTGTYEQYF	TGTGCCAGCAGCTCAGCGGGGGGGACAGGGACCTACGAGCAGTACTTC
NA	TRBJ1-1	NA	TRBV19	CASSIEGGGNTEAFF	TGTGCCAGTAGTATAGAGGGAGGCGGGAACACTGAAGCTTTCTTT
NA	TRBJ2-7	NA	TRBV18	CASSPQERFYEQYF	TGTGCCAGCTCACCACAAGAGAGGTTCTACGAGCAGTACTTC
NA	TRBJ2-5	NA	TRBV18	CASSHTLEETQYF	TGTGCCAGCTCACACACCCTGGAAGAGACCCAGTACTTC
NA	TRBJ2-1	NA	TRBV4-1	CASSQGPGSIKFF	TGCGCCAGCAGCCAAGGTCCCGGTAGTATTAAGTTCTTC
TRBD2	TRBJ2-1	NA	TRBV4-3	CASSDRSSGYNEQFF	TGCGCCAGCAGCGATAGGTCTAGCGGGTACAATGAGCAGTTCTTC
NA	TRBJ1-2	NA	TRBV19	CASSIRPDTVYGYTF	TGTGCCAGTAGTATAAGGCCAGACACCGTTTATGGCTACACCTTC
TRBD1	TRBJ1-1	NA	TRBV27	CASTQGTALNTEAFF	TGTGCCAGCACCCAAGGGACAGCCTTGAACACTGAAGCTTTCTTT
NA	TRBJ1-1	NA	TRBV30	CAWEIGAQNTEAFF	TGTGCCTGGGAGATAGGGGCTCAGAACACTGAAGCTTTCTTT
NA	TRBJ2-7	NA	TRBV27	CASSLIPRGGGYEQYF	TGTGCCAGCAGTTTAATCCCTCGGGGAGGGGGCTACGAGCAGTACTTC
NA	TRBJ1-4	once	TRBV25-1	CASSLSAGATNEKLFF	TGTGCCAGCAGCCTGTCTGCAGGGGCCACTAATGAAAAACTGTTTTTT
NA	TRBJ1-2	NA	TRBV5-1	CASSPYRQDYGYTF	TGCGCCAGCAGCCCTTATCGGCAGGATTATGGCTACACCTTC
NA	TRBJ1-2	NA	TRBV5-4	CASRGSVLTSWGYTF	TGTGCCAGCAGGGGGAGCGTCCTGACCTCTTGGGGCTACACCTTC
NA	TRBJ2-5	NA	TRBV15	CATSRVSGLGRETQYF	TGTGCCACCAGCAGAGTTTCGGGGCTCGGGAGAGAGACCCAGTACTTC